This TCR beta chain was recorded in a study of read filtering for tumor transcriptome and immune sequencing. The library was built from around 0.4 ug RNA with molecular barcoded adaptors for alpha/delta and beta/gamma chains. TCRdb analysed the reads with MiXCR anew, one entry per CDR3 protein. The sample carries roughly 56,000 distinct CDR3 sequences, under 20% recorded once. The CDR3 covers 15 residues. Trimming cost V 5 bases and J 2 bases; bases outside gene matches: 7. Germline assignment: CDR1 LGHDT and CDR2 YNNKEL (reference sequence). This clonotype was seen only a few times. This chain connects TRBV3-1 to TRBJ2-7; 9 bases are a match to TRBD2. Material for sequencing was a population of CD138-negative cells sorted from bone marrow. This clonotype originated in a donor at least 40 years old with multiple myeloma. The CDR3 is CASSGGASGTYEQYF. The CDR3 DNA is TGTGCCAGCAGCGGTGGGGCTAGCGGGACCTACGAGCAGTACTTC.